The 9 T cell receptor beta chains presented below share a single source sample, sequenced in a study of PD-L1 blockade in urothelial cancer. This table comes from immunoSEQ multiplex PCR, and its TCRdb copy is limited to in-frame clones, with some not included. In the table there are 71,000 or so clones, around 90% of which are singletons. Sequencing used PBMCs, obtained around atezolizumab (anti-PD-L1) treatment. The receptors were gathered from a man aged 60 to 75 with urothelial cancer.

The CDR3 coding sequence is TGCAGCGTAGCGGGAGGGGATCCGAACACCGGGGAGCTGTTTTTT. Its protein product is CSVAGGDPNTGELFF. This chain connects TRBV29-1 to TRBJ2-2; TRBD2 matches 10 bases. V was clipped by 6 bases and J by 0 bases; unmatched bases: 4. The CDR3 runs 15 residues. The germline V gene has CDR1 SQVTM and CDR2 ANQGSEA.

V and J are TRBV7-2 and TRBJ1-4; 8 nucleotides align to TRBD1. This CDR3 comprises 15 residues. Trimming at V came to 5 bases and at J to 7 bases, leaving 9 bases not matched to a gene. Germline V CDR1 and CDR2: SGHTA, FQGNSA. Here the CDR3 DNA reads TGTGCCAGCAGCCTCGCAGGGGGCGCGCTTGAAAAACTGTTTTTT. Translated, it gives CASSLAGGALEKLFF.

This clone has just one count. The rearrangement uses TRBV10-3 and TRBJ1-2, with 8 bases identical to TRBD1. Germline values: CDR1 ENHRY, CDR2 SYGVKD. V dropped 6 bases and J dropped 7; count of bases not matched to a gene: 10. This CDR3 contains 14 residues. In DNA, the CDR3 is TGTGCCATCAGCGCGGACAGGGATAGTGCTGGCTACACCTTC. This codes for CAISADRDSAGYTF.

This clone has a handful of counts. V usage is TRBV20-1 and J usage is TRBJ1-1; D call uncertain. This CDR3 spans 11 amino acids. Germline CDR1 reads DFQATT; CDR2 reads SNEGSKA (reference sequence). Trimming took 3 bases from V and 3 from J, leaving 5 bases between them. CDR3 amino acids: CSASGDTEAFF. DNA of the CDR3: TGCAGTGCTAGCGGGGACACTGAAGCTTTCTTT.

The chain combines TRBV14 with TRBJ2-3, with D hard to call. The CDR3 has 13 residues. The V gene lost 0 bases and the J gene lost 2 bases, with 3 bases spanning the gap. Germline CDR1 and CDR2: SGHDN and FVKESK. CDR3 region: CASSQDFTDTQYF. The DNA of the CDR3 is TGTGCCAGCAGCCAAGACTTCACAGATACGCAGTATTTT.

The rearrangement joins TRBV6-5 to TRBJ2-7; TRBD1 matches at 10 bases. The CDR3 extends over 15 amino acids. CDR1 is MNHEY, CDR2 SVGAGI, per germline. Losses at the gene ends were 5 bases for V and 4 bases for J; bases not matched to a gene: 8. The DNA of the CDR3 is TGTGCCAGCAGTAAAACCGGGACAGGGGTTTACGAGCAGTACTTC. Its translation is CASSKTGTGVYEQYF.

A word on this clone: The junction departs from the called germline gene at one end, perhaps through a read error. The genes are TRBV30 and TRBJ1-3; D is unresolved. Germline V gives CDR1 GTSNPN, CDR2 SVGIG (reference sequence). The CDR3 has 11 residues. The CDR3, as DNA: TGTGCCTGTTCCTCTAGAAACACCATATATTTT. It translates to CACSSRNTIYF.

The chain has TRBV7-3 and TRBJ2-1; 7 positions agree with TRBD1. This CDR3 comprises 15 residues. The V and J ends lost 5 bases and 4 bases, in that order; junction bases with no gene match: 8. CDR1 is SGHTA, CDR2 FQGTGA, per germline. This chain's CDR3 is CASSPGTEPYNEQFF. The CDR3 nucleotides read TGTGCCAGCAGCCCCGGGACAGAGCCTTACAATGAGCAGTTCTTC.

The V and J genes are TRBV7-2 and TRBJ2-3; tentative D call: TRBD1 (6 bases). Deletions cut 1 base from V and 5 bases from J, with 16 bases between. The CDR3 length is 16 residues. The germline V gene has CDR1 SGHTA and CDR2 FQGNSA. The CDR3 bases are TGTGCCAGCAGCTTAGTTCGAGGGCGCAGGGGAGATACGCAGTATTTT. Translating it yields CASSLVRGRRGDTQYF.